This TCR beta chain was found in a study of blood T cell repertoires in COVID-19. At the level of the study: The origin of the acute and convalescent COVID-19 samples was the United States, Italy and Spain.

Germline trimming cut 5 bases from V and 4 bases from J; bases unmatched to any gene: 14. Germline V gene lookup returns CDR1 SSHAT and CDR2 FNYEAQ (reference sequence). The CDR3 loop spans 17 amino acids. Authors' processing steps: Estimated nucleated cell counts came from reference gene primer amplification. The data were produced by immunoSEQ multiplex PCR, yet TCRdb's version contains in-frame clones alone and is incomplete. The D gene and trimming were derived from the DNA, and the V and J assignments and clone size from that table. Of 90,000 to 120,000 clones listed, about 89% were seen once; the top ten hold 4.9%.

The source is a man aged 35 to 55 with active or convalescent COVID-19. Sequenced input: peripheral blood. The chain combines TRBV7-7 with TRBJ2-1; 7 nucleotides line up with TRBD2. The CDR3 coding sequence is TGTGCCAGCAGCCCCGGGAGGTTGGTCGCGCCATACAATGAGCAGTTCTTC. Its translation: CASSPGRLVAPYNEQFF.